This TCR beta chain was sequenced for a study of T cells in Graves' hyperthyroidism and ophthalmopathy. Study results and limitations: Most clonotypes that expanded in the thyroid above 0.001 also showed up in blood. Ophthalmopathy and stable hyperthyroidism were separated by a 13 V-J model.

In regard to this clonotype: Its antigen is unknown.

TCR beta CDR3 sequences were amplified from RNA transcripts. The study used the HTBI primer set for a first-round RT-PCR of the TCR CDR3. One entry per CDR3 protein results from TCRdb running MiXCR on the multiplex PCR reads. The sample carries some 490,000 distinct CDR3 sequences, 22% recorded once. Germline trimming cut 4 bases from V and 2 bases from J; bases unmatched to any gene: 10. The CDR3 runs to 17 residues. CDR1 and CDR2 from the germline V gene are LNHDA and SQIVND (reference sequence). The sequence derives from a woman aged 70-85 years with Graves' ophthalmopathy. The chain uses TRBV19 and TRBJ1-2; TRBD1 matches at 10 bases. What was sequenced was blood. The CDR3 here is CASSTLTGGRRNYGYTF. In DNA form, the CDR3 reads TGTGCCAGTAGTACACTGACAGGGGGCCGACGAAACTATGGCTACACCTTC.